The 18 T cell receptor beta chains reported below all come from one sample, sequenced in a study of shared clonotypes between healthy human individuals. Naive CD8 cells, CD45RO-negative and positively selected for CCR7, excluded terminally differentiated effector memory CD45RA+ cells. This table comes from immunoSEQ multiplex PCR, and its TCRdb copy is limited to in-frame clones, with some not included. The repertoire holds over 2 million clones, with roughly 95% as singletons. Material: naive CD8+ T cells sorted from blood. Source of these receptors: a man in his late teens or twenties in good health.

The chain combines TRBV6-4 with TRBJ1-2; maybe TRBD1 (6 bases). The germline CDR1 and CDR2 sequences are MRHNA and SNTAGT. The CDR3 length is 15 residues. V lost 5 bases and J lost 4, with 17 bases in between. In DNA, the CDR3 is TGTGCCAGCAGTCCCCGAGGGGGGGCGACCTATGGCTACACCTTC. Translated, it gives CASSPRGGATYGYTF.

This clone was observed a handful of times. Other nucleotide sequences in the sample specify the same CDR3. The V call is TRBV30, the J call TRBJ1-6; 7 bases are a match to TRBD1. V shed 5 bases, J shed 3 bases, and the junction held 4 bases outside the gene matches. CDR3 size: 14 residues. Looked up from germline, CDR1 is GTSNPN and CDR2 is SVGIG (reference sequence). Here the CDR3 DNA reads TGTGCCTGGGGGACAGAAAACTATAATTCACCCCTCCACTTT. Protein sequence: CAWGTENYNSPLHF. The variable domain in full, completed from reference TRBV30 and TRBJ1-6, reads SQTIHQWPATLVQPVGSPLSLECTVEGTSNPNLYWYRQAAGRGLQLLFYSVGIGQISSEVPQNLSASRPQDRQFILSSKKLLLSDSGFYLCAWGTENYNSPLHFGNGTRLTVT.

The V and J genes are TRBV5-6 and TRBJ2-7; 7 positions agree with TRBD1. J lost 0 bases, V lost 6 bases, and 3 bases had no gene match. This CDR3 contains 13 residues. The germline gives CDR1 SGHDT, CDR2 YYEEEE. The CDR3 DNA reads as TGTGCCAGCAACCGGGACAGCTCCTACGAGCAGTACTTC. Encoded protein: CASNRDSSYEQYF.

This chain joins TRBV19 and TRBJ2-4; TRBD2 aligns across 7 bases. This CDR3 comprises 14 residues. Looked up from germline, CDR1 is LNHDA and CDR2 is SQIVND (reference sequence). The V segment lost 5 bases and the J segment 2 bases; nucleotides outside the gene matches: 3. This CDR3 is CASSPGRTKNIQYF. CDR3 DNA: TGTGCCAGTAGTCCCGGGAGGACCAAAAACATTCAGTACTTC.

J is TRBJ1-1 and V is TRBV4-2; 7 positions match TRBD1. Germline lookup yields CDR1 LGHNA and CDR2 YNFKEQ. This CDR3 is 15 amino acids long. V lost 2 bases, J lost 1 base, and 4 bases stayed unmatched. In DNA, the CDR3 is TGTGCCAGCAGCCAACAGACAGGGCAGAACACTGAAGCTTTCTTT. It is translated as CASSQQTGQNTEAFF.

V and J are TRBV13 and TRBJ1-4; D is possibly TRBD1 (6 bases). Germline V gene sequence: CDR1 PRHDT, CDR2 FYEKMQ (reference sequence). Trimming removed 5 bases from V and 4 bases from J, with 11 bases in between. This CDR3 is 14 amino acids long. CDR3 sequence (DNA): TGTGCCAGCAGCCGGACAGTCGGTAATGAAAAACTGTTTTTT. Amino acids: CASSRTVGNEKLFF.

The chain links TRBV18 to TRBJ2-3, with 8 bases fitting TRBD2. Germline V CDR1 and CDR2: KGHSH, LQKENI. This CDR3 comprises 18 residues. Trimming removed 11 bases from V and 0 bases from J; junction bases left unmatched: 19. The CDR3 region has the DNA TGTGCCTTGAAACCGGGAAGCGGGAGAGGTTGGAGCACAGATACGCAGTATTTT. Its protein product is CALKPGSGRGWSTDTQYF. Filled out from reference TRBV18 and TRBJ2-3, the complete variable domain reads NAGVMQNPRHLVRRRGQEARLRCSPMKGHSHVYWYRQLPEEGLKFMVYLQKENIIDESGMPKERFSAEFPKEGPSILRIQQVVRGDSAAYFCALKPGSGRGWSTDTQYFGPGTRLTVL.

The genes are TRBV18 and TRBJ1-1, with TRBD1 matching 9 bases. The V gene's germline CDR1 is KGHSH and CDR2 LQKENI. V shed 2 bases, J shed 1 base, and the junction held 2 bases outside the gene matches. The CDR3 loop spans 15 amino acids. DNA for the CDR3: TGTGCCAGCTCACCAGTGGGACAGGGGAACACTGAAGCTTTCTTT. Amino acids: CASSPVGQGNTEAFF.

This chain links TRBV9 with TRBJ2-3; D remains unclear. This CDR3 spans 14 amino acids. CDR1 is SGDLS, CDR2 YYNGEE, per germline. Trimming left V 3 bases short and J 3 bases short, with 11 bases between. CDR3 region: CASSDGRVTDTQYF. The CDR3 DNA is TGTGCCAGCAGCGACGGCCGGGTGACAGATACGCAGTATTTT.

For this clone: The sample holds other DNA sequences that translate to the same CDR3. V is TRBV6-1 and J is TRBJ2-1, with D hard to call. This CDR3 spans 13 amino acids. V lost 3 bases and J 4 bases, leaving 7 bases between the germline ends. Germline V lookup: CDR1 MNHNS, CDR2 SASEGT. This CDR3 is CASSELSYNEQFF. CDR3 nucleotides: TGTGCCAGCAGTGAGCTTTCTTACAATGAGCAGTTCTTC.

This clone was detected only once. The rearrangement uses TRBV27 and TRBJ2-7, with 7 bases fitting TRBD2. Looked up from germline, CDR1 is MNHEY and CDR2 is SMNVEV (reference sequence). The CDR3 is made up of 16 amino acids. Unmatched junction bases numbered 14, after V lost 5 bases and J lost 4 bases. The DNA for the CDR3 is TGTGCCAGCAGTCCTCTGGCAGCGGGATTGAGGTACGAGCAGTACTTC. It yields the protein CASSPLAAGLRYEQYF.

The rearrangement links TRBV4-1 to TRBJ2-1, with D uncertain. The CDR3 consists of 14 residues. V was clipped by 4 bases and J by 2 bases, with 9 bases between them. Looked up from germline, CDR1 is MGHRA and CDR2 is YSYEKL. For the CDR3, the DNA is TGCGCCAGCAGCCTGCCCGGAACCTACAATGAGCAGTTCTTC. Translating it yields CASSLPGTYNEQFF.

The chain employs TRBV27 and TRBJ1-2; TRBD1 might be the D (6 bases). The V gene lost 1 base and the J gene lost 0 bases, with 12 bases spanning the gap. The CDR3 extends over 16 amino acids. Germline CDR1 MNHEY, CDR2 SMNVEV (reference sequence). The CDR3: CASSLWGGAPNYGYTF. The DNA of the CDR3 is TGTGCCAGCAGTTTATGGGGGGGCGCCCCTAACTATGGCTACACCTTC.

V is TRBV4-3 and J is TRBJ2-7; 7 positions match TRBD2. The CDR3 has 16 amino acids. With V trimmed by 4 bases and J by 4 bases, 13 bases remained unmatched. CDR1 is LGHNA and CDR2 is YSLEER in the germline V gene. The CDR3 loop is CASSPSRGSGEYEQYF. CDR3 bases: TGCGCCAGCAGCCCTTCTCGTGGGAGCGGGGAATACGAGCAGTACTTC.

This sequence joins TRBV5-6 and TRBJ1-1; D is undetermined. The CDR3 is 12 residues long. V lost 4 bases, J lost 1 base, and 5 bases lay in between. The V gene's germline CDR1 is SGHDT and CDR2 YYEEEE. CDR3 protein: CASSDQNTEAFF. For the CDR3, the DNA is TGTGCCAGCAGCGACCAGAACACTGAAGCTTTCTTT. The full variable domain, its missing parts supplied by reference TRBV5-6 and TRBJ1-1, is DAGVTQSPTHLIKTRGQQVTLRCSPKSGHDTVSWYQQALGQGPQFIFQYYEEEERQRGNFPDRFSGHQFPNYSSELNVNALLLGDSALYLCASSDQNTEAFFGQGTRLTVV.

V usage is TRBV2 and J usage is TRBJ2-1; 7 positions match TRBD2. Germline V CDR1 and CDR2: SNHLY, FYNNEI. J was trimmed by 8 bases and V by 2 bases; bases with no gene match: 18. This CDR3 contains 18 residues. CDR3 in DNA: TGTGCCAGCAGTGAAATTTCGGCTAGCGGCCCTTCTAACGATGAGCAGTTCTTC. It translates to CASSEISASGPSNDEQFF.

The chain joins TRBV7-2 to TRBJ1-2; 11 nucleotides agree with TRBD1. There are 15 residues in the CDR3. Germline CDR1 reads SGHTA; CDR2 reads FQGNSA. V trimming: 10 bases; J trimming: 4 bases; junction bases outside the gene matches: 11. In DNA form, the CDR3 reads TGTGCCAAGAAGGGACAGGGGGGCCTACCCTATGGCTACACCTTC. Encoded protein: CAKKGQGGLPYGYTF.

V is TRBV28 and J is TRBJ1-2; a weak D match, TRBD1 (5 bases). The CDR3 runs 14 residues. Per germline, CDR1 MDHEN and CDR2 SYDVKM. Trimming took off 2 bases at V and 6 bases at J, with 13 bases between the two ends. In DNA form, the CDR3 reads TGTGCCAGCAGTTTACTAGGGACGGGACATGGCTACACCTTC. Its translation is CASSLLGTGHGYTF.